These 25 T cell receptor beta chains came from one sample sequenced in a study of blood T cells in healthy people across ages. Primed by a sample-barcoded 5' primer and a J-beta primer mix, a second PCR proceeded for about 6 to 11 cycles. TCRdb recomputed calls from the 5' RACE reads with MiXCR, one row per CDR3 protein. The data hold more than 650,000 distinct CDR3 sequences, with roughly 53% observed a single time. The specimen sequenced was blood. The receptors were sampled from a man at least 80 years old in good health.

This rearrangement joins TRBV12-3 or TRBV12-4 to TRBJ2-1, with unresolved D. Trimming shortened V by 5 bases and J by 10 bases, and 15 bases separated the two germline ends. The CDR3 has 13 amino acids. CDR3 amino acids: CASSVFRAQEQFF. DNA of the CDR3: TGTGCCAGCAGTGTTTTCCGTGCTCAGGAGCAGTTCTTC.

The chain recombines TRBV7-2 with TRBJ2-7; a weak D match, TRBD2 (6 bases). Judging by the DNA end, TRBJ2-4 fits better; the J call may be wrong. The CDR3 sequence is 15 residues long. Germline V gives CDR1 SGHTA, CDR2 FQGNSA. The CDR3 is CASSPSSASSGIQYF. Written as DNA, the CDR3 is TGTGCCAGCAGCCCATCTAGCGCGAGTTCCGGCATTCAGTACTTC.

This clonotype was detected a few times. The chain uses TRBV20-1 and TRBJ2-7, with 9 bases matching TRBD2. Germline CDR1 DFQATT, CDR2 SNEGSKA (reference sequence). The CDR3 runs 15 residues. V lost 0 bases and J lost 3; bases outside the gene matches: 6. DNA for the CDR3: TGCAGTGCTAGAGATTGGAGCGGGAGGAACTACGAGCAGTACTTC. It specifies CSARDWSGRNYEQYF.

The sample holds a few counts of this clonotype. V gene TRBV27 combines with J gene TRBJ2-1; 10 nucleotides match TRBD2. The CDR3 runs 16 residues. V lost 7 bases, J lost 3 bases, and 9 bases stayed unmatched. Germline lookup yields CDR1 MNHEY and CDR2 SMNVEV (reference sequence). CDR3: CASTPMGLAIYNEQFF. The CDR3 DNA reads TGTGCCAGCACTCCTATGGGACTAGCGATCTACAATGAGCAGTTCTTC.

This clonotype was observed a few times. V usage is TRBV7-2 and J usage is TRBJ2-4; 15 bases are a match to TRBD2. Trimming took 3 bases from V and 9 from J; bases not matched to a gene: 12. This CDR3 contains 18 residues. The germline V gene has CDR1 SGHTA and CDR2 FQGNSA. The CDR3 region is CASSFRLGLAGGITIQYF. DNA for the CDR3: TGTGCCAGCAGCTTCCGGCTGGGACTAGCGGGAGGAATTACCATTCAGTACTTC.

CDR3 sequence (DNA): TGTGCCAGCAGTTTTCCACGGGGGACAGGGTCTAATGAAAAACTGTTTTTT. Its translation: CASSFPRGTGSNEKLFF. This chain uses TRBV12-3 or TRBV12-4 with TRBJ1-4; 9 nucleotides agree with TRBD1. V lost 3 bases, J lost 3 bases, and 8 bases stayed unmatched. The CDR3 loop spans 17 amino acids.

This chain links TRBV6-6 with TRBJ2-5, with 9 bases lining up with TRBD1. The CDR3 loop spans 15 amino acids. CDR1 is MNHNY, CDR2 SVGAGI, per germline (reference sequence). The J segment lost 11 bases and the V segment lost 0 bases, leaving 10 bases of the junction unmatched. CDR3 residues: CASSYSPGQGVDQYF. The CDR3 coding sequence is TGTGCCAGCAGTTACTCACCGGGACAGGGAGTCGATCAGTACTTC.

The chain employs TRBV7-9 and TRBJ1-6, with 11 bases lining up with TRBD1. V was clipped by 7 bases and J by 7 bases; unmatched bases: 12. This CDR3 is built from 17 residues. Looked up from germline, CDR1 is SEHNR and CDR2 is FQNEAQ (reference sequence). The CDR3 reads CASNSGTGGIRNSPLHF. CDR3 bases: TGTGCCAGCAACTCGGGGACAGGGGGTATCCGGAATTCACCCCTCCACTTT.

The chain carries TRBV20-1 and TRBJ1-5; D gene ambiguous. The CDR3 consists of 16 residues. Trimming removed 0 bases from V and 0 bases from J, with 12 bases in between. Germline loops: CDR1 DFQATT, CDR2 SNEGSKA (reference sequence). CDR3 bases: TGCAGTGCTAGAGATAGGATCGGTTTTAGCAATCAGCCCCAGCATTTT. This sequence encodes CSARDRIGFSNQPQHF.

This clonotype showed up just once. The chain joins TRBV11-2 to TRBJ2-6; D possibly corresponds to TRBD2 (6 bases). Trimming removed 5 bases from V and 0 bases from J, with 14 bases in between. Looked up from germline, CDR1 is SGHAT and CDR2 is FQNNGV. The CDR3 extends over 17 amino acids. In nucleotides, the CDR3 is TGTGCCAGCAGCCGTAGCGGAAGTAGCTCTGGGGCCAACGTCCTGACTTTC. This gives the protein CASSRSGSSSGANVLTF.

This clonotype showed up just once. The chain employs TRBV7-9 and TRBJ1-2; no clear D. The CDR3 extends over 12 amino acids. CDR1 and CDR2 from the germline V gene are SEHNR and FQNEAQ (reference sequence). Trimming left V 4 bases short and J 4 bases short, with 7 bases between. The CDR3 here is CASSSDLYGYTF. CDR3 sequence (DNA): TGTGCCAGCAGCTCCGACCTCTATGGCTACACCTTC.

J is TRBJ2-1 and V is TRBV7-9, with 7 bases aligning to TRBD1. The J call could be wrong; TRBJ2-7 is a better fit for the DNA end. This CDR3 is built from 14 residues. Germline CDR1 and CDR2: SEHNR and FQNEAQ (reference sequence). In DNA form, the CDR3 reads TGTGCCAGCAGCTACTGGGACAGAGGCTACGAGCAGTACTTC. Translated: CASSYWDRGYEQYF.

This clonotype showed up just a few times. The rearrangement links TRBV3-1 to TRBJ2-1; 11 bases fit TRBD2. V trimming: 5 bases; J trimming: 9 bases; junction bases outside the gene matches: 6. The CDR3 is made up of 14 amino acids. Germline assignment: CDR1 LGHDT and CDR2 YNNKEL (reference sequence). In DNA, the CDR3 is TGTGCCAGCAGCAGACTAGCGGGACCTGCTGAGCAGTTCTTC. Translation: CASSRLAGPAEQFF.

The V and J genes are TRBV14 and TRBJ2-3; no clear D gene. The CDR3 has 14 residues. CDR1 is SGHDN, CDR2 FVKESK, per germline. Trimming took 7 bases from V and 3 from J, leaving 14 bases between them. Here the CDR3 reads CASNRNLGTDTQYF. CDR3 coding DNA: TGTGCCAGCAACCGGAACCTAGGGACAGATACGCAGTATTTT.

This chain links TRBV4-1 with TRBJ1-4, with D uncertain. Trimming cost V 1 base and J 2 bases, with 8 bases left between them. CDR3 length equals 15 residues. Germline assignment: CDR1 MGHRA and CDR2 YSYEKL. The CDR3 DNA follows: TGCGCCAGCAGCCAAGTTATAACTACTAATGAAAAACTGTTTTTT. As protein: CASSQVITTNEKLFF.

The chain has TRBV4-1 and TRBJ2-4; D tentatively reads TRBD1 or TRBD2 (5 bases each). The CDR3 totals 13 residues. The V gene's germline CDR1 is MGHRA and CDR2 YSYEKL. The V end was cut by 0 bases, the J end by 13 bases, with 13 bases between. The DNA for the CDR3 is TGCGCCAGCAGCCAAGATTCCGGGGACCTGCAGTACTTC. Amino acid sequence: CASSQDSGDLQYF.

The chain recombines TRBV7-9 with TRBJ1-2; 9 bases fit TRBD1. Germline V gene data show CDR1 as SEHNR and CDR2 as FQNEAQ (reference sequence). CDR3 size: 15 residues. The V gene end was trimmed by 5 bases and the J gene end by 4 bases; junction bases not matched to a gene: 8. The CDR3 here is CASSNGTGWIYGYTF. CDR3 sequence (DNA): TGTGCCAGCAGCAACGGGACAGGGTGGATCTATGGCTACACCTTC.

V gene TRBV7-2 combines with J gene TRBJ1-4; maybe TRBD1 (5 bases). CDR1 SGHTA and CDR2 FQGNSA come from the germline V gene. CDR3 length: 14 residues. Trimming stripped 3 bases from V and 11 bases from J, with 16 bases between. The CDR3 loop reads CASSFRDRPGKLFF. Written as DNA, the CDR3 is TGTGCCAGCAGCTTTCGGGACCGCCCCGGGAAACTGTTTTTT.

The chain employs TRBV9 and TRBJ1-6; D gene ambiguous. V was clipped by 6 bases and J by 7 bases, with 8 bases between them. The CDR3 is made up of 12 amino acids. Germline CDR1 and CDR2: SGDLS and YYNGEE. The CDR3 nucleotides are TGTGCCAGCACCGGGCCGAATTCACCCCTCCACTTT. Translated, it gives CASTGPNSPLHF.

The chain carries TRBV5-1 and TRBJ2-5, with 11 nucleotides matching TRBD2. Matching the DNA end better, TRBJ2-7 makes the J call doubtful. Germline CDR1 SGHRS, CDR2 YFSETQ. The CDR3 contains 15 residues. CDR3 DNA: TGCGCCAGCAGCTCACTAGCGGGAGAAGCGTGCGAGCAGTACTTC. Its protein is CASSSLAGEACEQYF.

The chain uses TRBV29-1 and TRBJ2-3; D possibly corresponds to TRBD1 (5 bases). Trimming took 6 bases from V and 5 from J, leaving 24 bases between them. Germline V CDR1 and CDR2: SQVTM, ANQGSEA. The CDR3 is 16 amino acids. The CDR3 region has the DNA TGCAGCGTCCCGACGCCAGGGAAGCCCATAATAGATACGCAGTATTTT. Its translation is CSVPTPGKPIIDTQYF.

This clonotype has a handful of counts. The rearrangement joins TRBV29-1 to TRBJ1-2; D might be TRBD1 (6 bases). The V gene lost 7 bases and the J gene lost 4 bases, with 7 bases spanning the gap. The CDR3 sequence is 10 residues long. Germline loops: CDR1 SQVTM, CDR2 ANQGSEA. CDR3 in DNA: TGCAGCGCGGACAGCTATGGCTACACCTTC. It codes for CSADSYGYTF.

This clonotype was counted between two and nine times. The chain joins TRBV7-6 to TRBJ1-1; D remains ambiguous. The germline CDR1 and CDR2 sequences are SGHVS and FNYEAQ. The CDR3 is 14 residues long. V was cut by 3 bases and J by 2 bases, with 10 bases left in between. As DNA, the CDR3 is TGTGCCAGCAGCTTCGGCGAGGGAAACACTGAAGCTTTCTTT. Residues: CASSFGEGNTEAFF.

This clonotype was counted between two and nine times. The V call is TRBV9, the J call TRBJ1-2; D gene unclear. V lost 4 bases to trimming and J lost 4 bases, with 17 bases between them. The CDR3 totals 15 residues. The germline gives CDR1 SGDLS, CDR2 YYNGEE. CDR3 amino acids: CASSSFSPIPYGYTF. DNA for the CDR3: TGTGCCAGCAGCTCTTTCAGCCCTATTCCCTATGGCTACACCTTC.

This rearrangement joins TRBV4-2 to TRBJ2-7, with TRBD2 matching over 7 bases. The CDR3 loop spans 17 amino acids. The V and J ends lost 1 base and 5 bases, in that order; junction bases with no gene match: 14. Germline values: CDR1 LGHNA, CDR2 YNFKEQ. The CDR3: CASSQAGKSGASDEQYF. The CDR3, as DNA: TGTGCCAGCAGCCAAGCTGGGAAAAGCGGGGCTTCCGACGAGCAGTACTTC.